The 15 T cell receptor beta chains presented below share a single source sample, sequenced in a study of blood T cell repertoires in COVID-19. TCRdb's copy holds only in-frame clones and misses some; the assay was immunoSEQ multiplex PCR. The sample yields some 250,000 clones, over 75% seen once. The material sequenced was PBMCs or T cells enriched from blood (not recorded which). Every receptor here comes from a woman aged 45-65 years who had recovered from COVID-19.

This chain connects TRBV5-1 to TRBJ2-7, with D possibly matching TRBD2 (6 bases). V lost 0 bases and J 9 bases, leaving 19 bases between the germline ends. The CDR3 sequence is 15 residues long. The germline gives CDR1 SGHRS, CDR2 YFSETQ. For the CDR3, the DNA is TGCGCCAGCAGCTTGGGCTCCGGGGGAGATACGGGGCAGTACTTC. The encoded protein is CASSLGSGGDTGQYF.

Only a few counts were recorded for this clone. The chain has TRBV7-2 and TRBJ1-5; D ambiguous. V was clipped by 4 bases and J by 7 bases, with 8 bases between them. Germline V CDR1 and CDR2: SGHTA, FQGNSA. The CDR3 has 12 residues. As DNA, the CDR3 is TGTGCCAGCAGCTCCTCGGGGCAGCCCCAGCATTTT. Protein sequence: CASSSSGQPQHF.

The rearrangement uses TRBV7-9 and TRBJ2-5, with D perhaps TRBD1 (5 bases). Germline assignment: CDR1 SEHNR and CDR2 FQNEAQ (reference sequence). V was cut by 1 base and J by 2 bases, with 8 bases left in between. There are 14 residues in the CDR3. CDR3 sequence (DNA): TGTGCCAGCAGCTTAGACGACAGTCAAGAGACCCAGTACTTC. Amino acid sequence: CASSLDDSQETQYF.

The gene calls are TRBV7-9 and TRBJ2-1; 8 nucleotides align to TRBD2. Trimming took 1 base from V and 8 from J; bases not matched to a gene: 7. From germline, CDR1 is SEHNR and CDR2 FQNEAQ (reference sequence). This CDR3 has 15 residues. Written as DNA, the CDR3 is TGTGCCAGCAGCTTAGGTCAAGCGGGAGTATATGAGCAGTTCTTC. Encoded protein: CASSLGQAGVYEQFF.

The CDR3 sequence: CASSYPTGWDGYTF. Written as DNA, the CDR3 is TGTGCCAGCAGTTACCCGACAGGGTGGGATGGCTACACCTTC. This chain uses TRBV28 with TRBJ1-2, with 7 bases identical to TRBD1. Trimming took 4 bases from V and 6 from J; bases not matched to a gene: 8. CDR3 length equals 14 residues. Germline assignment: CDR1 MDHEN and CDR2 SYDVKM.

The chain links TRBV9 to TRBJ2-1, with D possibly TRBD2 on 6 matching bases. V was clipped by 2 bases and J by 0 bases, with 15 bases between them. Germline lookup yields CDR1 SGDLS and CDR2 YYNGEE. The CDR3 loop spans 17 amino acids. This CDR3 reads CASSVGSGSFSYNEQFF. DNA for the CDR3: TGTGCCAGCAGCGTCGGGAGCGGGTCTTTCTCCTACAATGAGCAGTTCTTC.

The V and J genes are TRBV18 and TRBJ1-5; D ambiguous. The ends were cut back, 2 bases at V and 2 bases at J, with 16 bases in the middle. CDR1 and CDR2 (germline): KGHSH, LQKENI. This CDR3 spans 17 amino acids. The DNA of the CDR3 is TGTGCCAGCTCACCAGTCCAGGCGGGGATGGGCAATCAGCCCCAGCATTTT. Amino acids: CASSPVQAGMGNQPQHF.

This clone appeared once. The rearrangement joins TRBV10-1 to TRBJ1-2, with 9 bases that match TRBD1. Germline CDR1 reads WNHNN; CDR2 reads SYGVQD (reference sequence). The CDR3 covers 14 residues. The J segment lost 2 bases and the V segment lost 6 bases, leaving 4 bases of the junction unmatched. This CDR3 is CASRGQGLNYGYTF. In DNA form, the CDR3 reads TGCGCCAGCAGGGGACAGGGATTAAACTATGGCTACACCTTC.

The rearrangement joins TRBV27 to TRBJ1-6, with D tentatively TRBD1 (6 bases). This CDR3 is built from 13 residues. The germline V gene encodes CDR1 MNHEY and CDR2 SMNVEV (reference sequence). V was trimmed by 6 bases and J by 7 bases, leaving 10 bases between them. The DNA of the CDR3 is TGTGCCAGCAGACAGGGCATCAATTCACCCCTCCACTTT. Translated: CASRQGINSPLHF.

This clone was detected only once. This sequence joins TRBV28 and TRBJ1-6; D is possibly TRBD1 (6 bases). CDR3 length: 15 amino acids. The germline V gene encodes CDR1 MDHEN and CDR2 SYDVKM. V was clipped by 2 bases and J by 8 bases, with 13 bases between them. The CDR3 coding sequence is TGTGCCAGCAGTTTAGGACAGATCAGGGATTCACCCCTCCACTTT. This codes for CASSLGQIRDSPLHF.

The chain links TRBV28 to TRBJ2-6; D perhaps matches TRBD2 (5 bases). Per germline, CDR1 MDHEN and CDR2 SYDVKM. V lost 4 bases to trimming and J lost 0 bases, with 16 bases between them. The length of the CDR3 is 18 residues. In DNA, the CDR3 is TGTGCCAGCAGTTCACCCCTGGGCGGAGGCTCTGGGGCCAACGTCCTGACTTTC. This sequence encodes CASSSPLGGGSGANVLTF.

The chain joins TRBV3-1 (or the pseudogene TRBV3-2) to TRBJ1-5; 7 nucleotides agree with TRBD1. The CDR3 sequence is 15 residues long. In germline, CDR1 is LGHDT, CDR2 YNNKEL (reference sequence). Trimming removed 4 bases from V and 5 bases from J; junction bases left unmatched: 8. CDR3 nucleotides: TGTGCCAGCAGCCCGACACAGGGGATCCATCAGCCCCAGCATTTT. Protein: CASSPTQGIHQPQHF.

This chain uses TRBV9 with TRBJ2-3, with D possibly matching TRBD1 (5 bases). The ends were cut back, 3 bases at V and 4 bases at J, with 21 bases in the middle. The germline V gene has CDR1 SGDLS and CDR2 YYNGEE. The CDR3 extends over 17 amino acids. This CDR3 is CASSAGGQTTFADTQYF. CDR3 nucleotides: TGTGCCAGCAGCGCCGGCGGACAAACTACTTTTGCAGATACGCAGTATTTT.

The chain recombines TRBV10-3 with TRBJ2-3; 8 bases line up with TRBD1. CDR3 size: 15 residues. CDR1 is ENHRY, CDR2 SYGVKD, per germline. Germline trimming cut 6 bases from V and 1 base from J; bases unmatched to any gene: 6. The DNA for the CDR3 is TGTGCCATCAGGGCAGGGGGCGCCGGCACAGATACGCAGTATTTT. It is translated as CAIRAGGAGTDTQYF.

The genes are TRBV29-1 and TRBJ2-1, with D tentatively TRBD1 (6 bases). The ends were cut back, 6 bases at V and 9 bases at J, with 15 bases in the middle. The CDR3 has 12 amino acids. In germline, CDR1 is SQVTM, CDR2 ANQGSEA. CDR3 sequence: CSVLLGGSEQFF. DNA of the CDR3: TGCAGCGTGCTCCTTGGGGGCAGTGAGCAGTTCTTC.